One sample yielded the 28 T cell receptor beta chains listed below, sequenced in a study of shared clonotypes between healthy human individuals. Measured with immunoSEQ multiplex PCR; TCRdb has only the in-frame clones, and not every one. The sample yields approximately 590,000 clones, over 95% seen once. CD45RO-negative CD8 cells positively selected for CCR7 made up the naive population, which excluded terminally differentiated effector memory CD45RA+ cells. What was sequenced was naive CD8+ T cells sorted from blood. These receptors originate from a woman in her twenties or thirties in good health.

The chain couples TRBV2 to TRBJ2-3, with D maybe TRBD1 (6 bases). CDR3 length: 13 residues. Germline V lookup: CDR1 SNHLY, CDR2 FYNNEI. Trimming shortened V by 6 bases and J by 2 bases, and 9 bases separated the two germline ends. The DNA of the CDR3 is TGTGCCAGCAGGGGGGCCTACACAGATACGCAGTATTTT. Translated, it gives CASRGAYTDTQYF.

This clone was detected a few times. The V and J genes are TRBV5-6 and TRBJ2-4; 10 nucleotides match TRBD1. The germline V gene has CDR1 SGHDT and CDR2 YYEEEE. With V trimmed by 7 bases and J by 5 bases, 3 bases remained unmatched. The CDR3 runs 13 residues. The CDR3 nucleotides are TGTGCCAGCGAGGGGACAGGGGAAAACATTCAGTACTTC. This gives the protein CASEGTGENIQYF.

This chain uses TRBV28 with TRBJ2-7; tentative D call: TRBD1 (5 bases). V was shortened by 3 bases and J by 0 bases, with 9 bases between the two germline ends. The CDR3 extends over 14 amino acids. Germline V CDR1 and CDR2: MDHEN, SYDVKM. The CDR3: CASSFRGYSYEQYF. For the CDR3, the DNA is TGTGCCAGCAGTTTTAGGGGCTACTCCTACGAGCAGTACTTC. The whole variable domain, filled in from reference TRBV28 and TRBJ2-7, reads DVKVTQSSRYLVKRTGEKVFLECVQDMDHENMFWYRQDPGLGLRLIYFSYDVKMKEKGDIPEGYSVSREKKERFSLILESASTNQTSMYLCASSFRGYSYEQYFGPGTRLTVT.

The chain uses TRBV9 and TRBJ1-2; D gene unclear. Deletions cut 3 bases from V and 7 bases from J, with 16 bases between. CDR3 length: 14 amino acids. Per the germline V gene, CDR1 is SGDLS and CDR2 is YYNGEE. CDR3: CASSAFGPSSGYTF. The CDR3 DNA sequence: TGTGCCAGCAGCGCCTTCGGACCTTCTTCTGGCTACACCTTC.

This chain uses TRBV28 with TRBJ1-5, with D uncertain. Germline CDR1 and CDR2: MDHEN and SYDVKM. This CDR3 comprises 13 residues. The V gene lost 7 bases and the J gene lost 1 base, with 8 bases spanning the gap. For the CDR3, the DNA is TGTGCCAGCACCACTGGGAGCAATCAGCCCCAGCATTTT. Translated: CASTTGSNQPQHF.

This sequence joins TRBV5-4 and TRBJ2-7; a possible D gene is TRBD1 (6 bases). The V end was cut by 2 bases, the J end by 4 bases, with 10 bases between. The CDR3 totals 13 residues. From germline, CDR1 is SGHNT and CDR2 YYREEE (reference sequence). As DNA, the CDR3 is TGTGCCAGCAGCTTCACAGGGTCGTACGAGCAGTACTTC. As protein: CASSFTGSYEQYF.

The rearrangement links TRBV5-4 to TRBJ2-3; a possible D gene is TRBD2 (5 bases). V was clipped by 3 bases and J by 4 bases, with 15 bases between them. The CDR3 spans 15 residues. Germline V lookup: CDR1 SGHNT, CDR2 YYREEE (reference sequence). CDR3 coding DNA: TGTGCCAGCAGCTCGCCGGGGATGAAGGCAGATACGCAGTATTTT. Its translation: CASSSPGMKADTQYF.

The chain combines TRBV28 with TRBJ2-7; 9 bases match TRBD1. The CDR3 runs 18 residues. CDR1 and CDR2 from the germline V gene are MDHEN and SYDVKM. Germline trimming cut 3 bases from V and 5 bases from J; bases unmatched to any gene: 17. DNA for the CDR3: TGTGCCAGCAGTTTCAACCGGGACAGGGATTTAAATCGCCACGAGCAGTACTTC. Amino acids: CASSFNRDRDLNRHEQYF.

The CDR3 loop is CASSLPGTYTEAFF. In nucleotides, the CDR3 is TGTGCCAGCAGCTTGCCTGGTACATACACTGAAGCTTTCTTT. J is TRBJ1-1 and V is TRBV7-2; D remains unclear. Germline CDR1 reads SGHTA; CDR2 reads FQGNSA. The V gene lost 3 bases and the J gene lost 3 bases, with 11 bases spanning the gap. This CDR3 contains 14 residues. Looking up the rest from reference TRBV7-2 and TRBJ1-1 gives the full variable domain: GAGVSQSPSNKVTEKGKDVELRCDPISGHTALYWYRQSLGQGLEFLIYFQGNSAPDKSGLPSDRFSAERTGGSVSTLTIQRTQQEDSAVYLCASSLPGTYTEAFFGQGTRLTVV.

The chain is built from TRBV7-9 and TRBJ1-1; 8 nucleotides line up with TRBD1. CDR3 size: 16 residues. V shed 5 bases, J shed 3 bases, and the junction held 11 bases outside the gene matches. Germline V gene sequence: CDR1 SEHNR, CDR2 FQNEAQ (reference sequence). Here the CDR3 DNA reads TGTGCCAGCAGCGTAATGGAGGACAGGGCGGACACTGAAGCTTTCTTT. It is translated as CASSVMEDRADTEAFF.

This sequence joins TRBV4-1 and TRBJ1-4, with TRBD1 as a possible D gene (5 bases). Germline lookup yields CDR1 MGHRA and CDR2 YSYEKL. The CDR3 is made up of 15 amino acids. V was trimmed by 3 bases and J by 8 bases, leaving 16 bases between them. CDR3 in amino acids: CASSHIDSSDEKLFF. Here the CDR3 DNA reads TGCGCCAGCAGCCACATTGACAGTTCAGACGAAAAACTGTTTTTT.

The chain is built from TRBV6-1 and TRBJ1-2; D is undetermined. The CDR3 sequence is 14 residues long. Trimming cost V 4 bases and J 3 bases, with 12 bases left between them. Germline CDR1 and CDR2: MNHNS and SASEGT. CDR3 nucleotide sequence: TGTGCCAGCAGTGTTTTGGACGGAGACTATGGCTACACCTTC. Its protein is CASSVLDGDYGYTF.

The V and J genes are TRBV7-9 and TRBJ2-7; a weak D match, TRBD2 (6 bases). The germline V gene encodes CDR1 SEHNR and CDR2 FQNEAQ (reference sequence). Trimming left V 0 bases short and J 4 bases short, with 10 bases between. The CDR3 sequence is 14 residues long. The CDR3 coding sequence is TGTGCCAGCAGCTTAGCTGGCGGGGCGTACGAGCAGTACTTC. Its translation is CASSLAGGAYEQYF. Drawing the rest from reference TRBV7-9 and TRBJ2-7, the complete variable domain is DTGVSQNPRHKITKRGQNVTFRCDPISEHNRLYWYRQTLGQGPEFLTYFQNEAQLEKSRLLSDRFSAERPKGSFSTLEIQRTEQGDSAMYLCASSLAGGAYEQYFGPGTRLTVT.

This clone was detected only once. The chain couples TRBV5-1 to TRBJ2-7, with 13 bases lining up with TRBD2. The V gene's germline CDR1 is SGHRS and CDR2 YFSETQ. J lost 4 bases, V lost 3 bases, and 4 bases had no gene match. The CDR3 sequence is 15 residues long. The CDR3 DNA reads as TGCGCCAGCAGCTCAGGACTAGCGGGAGCTTACGAGCAGTACTTC. It codes for CASSSGLAGAYEQYF.

V usage is TRBV19 and J usage is TRBJ1-3; D not certain. CDR3 length: 13 amino acids. With 3 bases removed from V and 4 bases from J, the gap between germline ends came to 7 bases. The germline CDR1 and CDR2 sequences are LNHDA and SQIVND (reference sequence). Written as DNA, the CDR3 is TGTGCCAGTAGTATCCATCACGGAAACACCATATATTTT. Translating gives CASSIHHGNTIYF.

The chain has TRBV9 and TRBJ1-1, with TRBD1 identical over 11 bases. This CDR3 has 16 amino acids. The ends lost 5 bases at V and 4 bases at J; junction bases unmatched: 10. The V gene's germline CDR1 is SGDLS and CDR2 YYNGEE. The CDR3 loop reads CASRSGTGGSTTEAFF. CDR3 sequence (DNA): TGTGCCAGCAGATCAGGGACAGGGGGATCGACCACTGAAGCTTTCTTT.

This rearrangement joins TRBV5-6 to TRBJ2-4; 8 bases agree with TRBD1. V shed 3 bases, J shed 4 bases, and the junction held 6 bases outside the gene matches. CDR1 and CDR2 from the germline V gene are SGHDT and YYEEEE. There are 15 residues in the CDR3. The CDR3 reads CASSSWTGMKNIQYF. CDR3 in DNA: TGTGCCAGCAGCTCCTGGACAGGGATGAAAAACATTCAGTACTTC. Based on the CDR3 plus reference TRBV5-6 and TRBJ2-4, the full variable domain is DAGVTQSPTHLIKTRGQQVTLRCSPKSGHDTVSWYQQALGQGPQFIFQYYEEEERQRGNFPDRFSGHQFPNYSSELNVNALLLGDSALYLCASSSWTGMKNIQYFGAGTRLSVL.

The rearrangement uses TRBV27 and TRBJ2-5; TRBD1 agrees at 9 bases. The J segment lost 3 bases and the V segment lost 5 bases, leaving 7 bases of the junction unmatched. Germline loops: CDR1 MNHEY, CDR2 SMNVEV (reference sequence). This CDR3 contains 15 residues. CDR3 residues: CASSPRTGVKETQYF. The DNA of the CDR3 is TGTGCCAGCAGTCCCCGGACAGGGGTAAAAGAGACCCAGTACTTC.

The chain recombines TRBV7-9 with TRBJ1-5, with D maybe TRBD1 (6 bases). V lost 2 bases and J lost 6, with 20 bases in between. The CDR3 runs to 17 residues. The germline CDR1 and CDR2 sequences are SEHNR and FQNEAQ (reference sequence). The CDR3 is CASSLLKGRTESQPQHF. CDR3 coding DNA: TGTGCCAGCAGCTTACTAAAGGGGCGGACAGAGAGTCAGCCCCAGCATTTT.

This clone has a single count. V is TRBV5-4 and J is TRBJ2-2, with D tentatively TRBD2 (5 bases). V shed 0 bases and J shed 4 bases, with 19 bases lying between them. From germline, CDR1 is SGHNT and CDR2 YYREEE (reference sequence). The CDR3 sequence is 18 residues long. The CDR3 region has the DNA TGTGCCAGCAGCTTGGACGGTAGGCGCGGGCAAGTCACCGGGGAGCTGTTTTTT. Protein: CASSLDGRRGQVTGELFF.

The chain recombines TRBV12-1 with TRBJ2-1; the table calls TRBD2, which could not be checked here. TRBV12-1 is a known pseudogene. The CDR3 runs 17 residues. CDR3 coding DNA: TGTGCCAGCAGCTTCGGGACTAGCGGGAGGGCCAAAAATGAGCAGTTCTTC. It is translated as CASSFGTSGRAKNEQFF.

V is TRBV6-5 and J is TRBJ2-2; tentative D call: TRBD2 (5 bases). Germline-derived CDR1 and CDR2 are MNHEY and SVGAGI. The CDR3 is 13 amino acids. Trimming took 10 bases from V and 1 from J, leaving 10 bases between them. The DNA for the CDR3 is TGTGCCAACCCCGGGGTGAACACCGGGGAGCTGTTTTTT. This translates into CANPGVNTGELFF.

This chain links TRBV5-1 with TRBJ1-3; 7 nucleotides match TRBD1. CDR1 and CDR2 (germline): SGHRS, YFSETQ. The CDR3 has 14 amino acids. The V and J ends lost 1 base and 8 bases, in that order; junction bases with no gene match: 6. The CDR3 reads CASSLWSGGDTIYF. CDR3 bases: TGCGCCAGCAGCTTGTGGTCAGGGGGTGACACCATATATTTT.

The chain employs TRBV6-5 and TRBJ1-3, with a weak D call TRBD1 (6 bases). The CDR3 extends over 15 amino acids. Trimming pared 6 bases from V and 0 bases from J, leaving 12 bases between. Germline loops: CDR1 MNHEY, CDR2 SVGAGI. DNA of the CDR3: TGTGCCAGCAGCCCGACAGGCGTCTCTGGAAACACCATATATTTT. As protein: CASSPTGVSGNTIYF.

The chain carries TRBV15 and TRBJ2-5; D unresolved. The V gene lost 4 bases and the J gene lost 4 bases, with 13 bases spanning the gap. This CDR3 comprises 14 residues. Germline-derived CDR1 and CDR2 are LNHNV and YYDKDF (reference sequence). DNA for the CDR3: TGTGCCACCAGCACCCGGGCCCTGGGAGAGACCCAGTACTTC. It yields the protein CATSTRALGETQYF.

The chain employs TRBV29-1 and TRBJ1-2; D is unclear. The length of the CDR3 is 11 residues. The V end lost 1 base, the J end lost 5 bases, and 5 bases lay between the germline ends. Per the germline V gene, CDR1 is SQVTM and CDR2 is ANQGSEA. This CDR3 reads CSVEGLYGYTF. In DNA form, the CDR3 reads TGCAGCGTTGAAGGCCTATATGGCTACACCTTC.

J is TRBJ2-7 and V is TRBV7-2, with D possibly called TRBD1 or TRBD2 (5 bases each). Germline V gene data show CDR1 as SGHTA and CDR2 as FQGNSA. CDR3 length: 16 amino acids. V lost 3 bases, J lost 1 base, and 16 bases lay in between. The DNA for the CDR3 is TGTGCCAGCAGCTTTATAGCGTTAGGGGTTTCCTACGAGCAGTACTTC. It is translated as CASSFIALGVSYEQYF.

The J gene is TRBJ2-3, the V gene TRBV11-2; the D gene could be TRBD1 or TRBD2 (5 bases each). CDR3 length equals 12 residues. The germline gives CDR1 SGHAT, CDR2 FQNNGV. Trimming took off 5 bases at V and 6 bases at J, with 9 bases between the two ends. The CDR3 coding sequence is TGTGCCAGCAGCGGCGAGGGGGATACGCAGTATTTT. Amino acids: CASSGEGDTQYF.